This T cell receptor (beta chain) was observed in a study of T cell responses to AZD1222 COVID-19 vaccine. Regarding the study as a whole: After two AZD1222 doses, spike-specific TCR breadth and depth rose versus day 0.

A note on this clone: The antigen remains undetermined.

Trimming took 3 bases from V and 2 from J, leaving 14 bases between them. The CDR3 totals 16 residues. CDR1 is MGHRA, CDR2 YSYEKL, per germline. Clones were sequenced by immunoSEQ multiplex PCR, and TCRdb holds only the in-frame ones, with some missing. The sample gives some 150,000 clones, approximately 85% of which show up once; 8% is in the top ten. The chain joins TRBV4-1 to TRBJ1-5; tentatively, D is TRBD1 (6 bases). This clonotype originated in an adult in good health. The material was peripheral blood, obtained on day 0 of AZD1222 vaccination. The CDR3 protein is CASSHRQGLGNQPQHF. The CDR3 DNA sequence: TGCGCCAGCAGCCACCGCCAGGGGTTAGGCAATCAGCCCCAGCATTTT.